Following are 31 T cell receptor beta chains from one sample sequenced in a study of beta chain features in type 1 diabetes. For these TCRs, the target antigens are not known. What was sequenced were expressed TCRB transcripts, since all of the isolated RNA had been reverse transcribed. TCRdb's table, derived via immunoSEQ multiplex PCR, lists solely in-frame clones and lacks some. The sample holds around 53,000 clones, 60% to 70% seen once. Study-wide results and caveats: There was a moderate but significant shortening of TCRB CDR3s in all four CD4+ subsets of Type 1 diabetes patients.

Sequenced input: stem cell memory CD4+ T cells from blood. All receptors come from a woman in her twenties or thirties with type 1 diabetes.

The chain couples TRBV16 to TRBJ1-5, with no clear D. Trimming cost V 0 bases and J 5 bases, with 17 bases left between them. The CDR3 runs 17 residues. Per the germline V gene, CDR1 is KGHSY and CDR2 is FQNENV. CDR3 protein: CASSQSARQMTYQPQHF. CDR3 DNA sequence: TGTGCCAGCAGCCAATCGGCGAGGCAGATGACCTATCAGCCCCAGCATTTT.

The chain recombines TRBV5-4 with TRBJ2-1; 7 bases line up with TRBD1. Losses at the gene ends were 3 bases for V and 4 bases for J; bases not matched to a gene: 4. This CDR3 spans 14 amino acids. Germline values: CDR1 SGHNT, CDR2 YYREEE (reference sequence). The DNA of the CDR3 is TGTGCCAGCAGCTCACAGGGGACGTACAATGAGCAGTTCTTC. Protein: CASSSQGTYNEQFF.

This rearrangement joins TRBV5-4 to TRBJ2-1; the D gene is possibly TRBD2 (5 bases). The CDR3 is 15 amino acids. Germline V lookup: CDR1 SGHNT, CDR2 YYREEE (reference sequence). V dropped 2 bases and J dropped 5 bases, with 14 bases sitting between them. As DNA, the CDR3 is TGTGCCAGCAGCTTCGACACGGGGAATCACAATGAGCAGTTCTTC. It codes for CASSFDTGNHNEQFF.

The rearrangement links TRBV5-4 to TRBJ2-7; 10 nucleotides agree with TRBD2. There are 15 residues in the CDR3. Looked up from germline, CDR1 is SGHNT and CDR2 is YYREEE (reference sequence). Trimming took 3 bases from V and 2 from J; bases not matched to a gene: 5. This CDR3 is CASSSPSGSAYEQYF. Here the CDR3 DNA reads TGTGCCAGCAGCTCTCCTAGCGGGAGCGCCTACGAGCAGTACTTC.

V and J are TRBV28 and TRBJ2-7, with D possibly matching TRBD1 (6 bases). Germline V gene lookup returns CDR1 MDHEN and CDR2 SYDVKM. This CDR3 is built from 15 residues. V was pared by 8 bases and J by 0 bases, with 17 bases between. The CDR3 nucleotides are TGTGCCAGCTCAATCTACGACAGGAGCTCCTACGAGCAGTACTTC. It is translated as CASSIYDRSSYEQYF.

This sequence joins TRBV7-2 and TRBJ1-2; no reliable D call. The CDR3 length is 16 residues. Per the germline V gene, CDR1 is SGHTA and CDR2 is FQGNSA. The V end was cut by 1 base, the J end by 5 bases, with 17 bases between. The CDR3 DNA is TGTGCCAGCAGCTTAGTTGTGGGCGCCAGCGGATATGGCTACACCTTC. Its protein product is CASSLVVGASGYGYTF.

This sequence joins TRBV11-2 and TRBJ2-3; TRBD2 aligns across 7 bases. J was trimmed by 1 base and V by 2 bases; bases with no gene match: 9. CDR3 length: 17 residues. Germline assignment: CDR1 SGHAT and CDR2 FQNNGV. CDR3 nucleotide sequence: TGTGCCAGCAGCTTATTGACTAGCTTTGACCGCACAGATACGCAGTATTTT. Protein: CASSLLTSFDRTDTQYF.

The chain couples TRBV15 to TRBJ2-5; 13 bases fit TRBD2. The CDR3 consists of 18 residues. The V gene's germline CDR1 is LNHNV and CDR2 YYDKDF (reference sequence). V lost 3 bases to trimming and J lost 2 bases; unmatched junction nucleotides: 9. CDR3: CATSSMGTSGKGQETQYF. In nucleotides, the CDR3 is TGTGCCACCAGCAGCATGGGGACTAGCGGGAAGGGACAAGAGACCCAGTACTTC.

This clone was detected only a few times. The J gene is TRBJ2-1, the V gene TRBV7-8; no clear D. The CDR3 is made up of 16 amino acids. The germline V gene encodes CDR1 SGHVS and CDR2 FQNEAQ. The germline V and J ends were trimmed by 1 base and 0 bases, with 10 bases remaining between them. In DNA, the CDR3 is TGTGCCAGCAGCTTAGAGAGCCGGAGCTCCTACAATGAGCAGTTCTTC. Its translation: CASSLESRSSYNEQFF. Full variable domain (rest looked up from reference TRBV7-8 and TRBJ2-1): GAGVSQSPRYKVAKRGQDVALRCDPISGHVSLFWYQQALGQGPEFLTYFQNEAQLDKSGLPSDRFFAERPEGSVSTLKIQRTQQEDSAVYLCASSLESRSSYNEQFFGPGTRLTVL.

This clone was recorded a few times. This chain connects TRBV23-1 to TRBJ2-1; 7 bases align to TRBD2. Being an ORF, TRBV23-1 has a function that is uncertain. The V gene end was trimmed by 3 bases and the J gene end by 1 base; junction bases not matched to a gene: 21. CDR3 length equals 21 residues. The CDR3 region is CASSHRGAAGPLQCSYNEQFF. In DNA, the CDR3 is TGCGCCAGCAGTCACCGCGGGGCAGCGGGGCCCTTACAATGTTCCTACAATGAGCAGTTCTTC.

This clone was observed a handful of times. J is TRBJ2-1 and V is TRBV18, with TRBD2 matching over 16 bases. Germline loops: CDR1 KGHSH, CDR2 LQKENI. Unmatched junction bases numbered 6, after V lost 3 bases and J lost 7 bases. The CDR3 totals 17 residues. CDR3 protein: CASSPGTSGRARNEQFF. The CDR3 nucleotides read TGTGCCAGCTCACCTGGGACTAGCGGGAGGGCCCGTAATGAGCAGTTCTTC.

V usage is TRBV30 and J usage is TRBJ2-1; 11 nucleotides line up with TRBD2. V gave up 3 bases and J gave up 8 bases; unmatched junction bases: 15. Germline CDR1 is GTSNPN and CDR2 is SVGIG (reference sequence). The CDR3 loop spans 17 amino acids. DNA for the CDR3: TGTGCCTGGAGGAACGTTAGGACTAGCGGGCCAGGGGATGAGCAGTTCTTC. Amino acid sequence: CAWRNVRTSGPGDEQFF.

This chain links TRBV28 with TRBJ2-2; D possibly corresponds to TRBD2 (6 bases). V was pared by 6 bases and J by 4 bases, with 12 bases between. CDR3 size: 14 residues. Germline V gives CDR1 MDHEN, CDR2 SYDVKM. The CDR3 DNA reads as TGTGCCAGCAGGCTAGGCGGGACCACCGGGGAGCTGTTTTTT. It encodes CASRLGGTTGELFF.

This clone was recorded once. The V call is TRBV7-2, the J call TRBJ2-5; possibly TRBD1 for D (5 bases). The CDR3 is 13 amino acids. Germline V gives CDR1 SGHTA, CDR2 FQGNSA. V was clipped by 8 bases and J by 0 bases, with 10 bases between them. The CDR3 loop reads CASPDSYQETQYF. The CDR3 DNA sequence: TGTGCCAGCCCAGACAGCTACCAAGAGACCCAGTACTTC.

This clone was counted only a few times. The CDR3 DNA is TGCAGCGTTGAAGGCCAGCGCGGTCAGCCCCAGCATTTT. Residues: CSVEGQRGQPQHF. V and J are TRBV29-1 and TRBJ1-5; D is uncertain. Trimming pared 1 base from V and 6 bases from J, leaving 10 bases between. The germline V gene has CDR1 SQVTM and CDR2 ANQGSEA. The CDR3 contains 13 residues.

The CDR3: CASSSSGDTQYF. Here the CDR3 DNA reads TGTGCCAGCAGCTCCTCGGGAGATACGCAGTATTTT. The genes are TRBV7-9 and TRBJ2-3; D gene unclear. The V gene lost 4 bases and the J gene lost 5 bases, with 7 bases spanning the gap. The CDR3 contains 12 residues. CDR1 is SEHNR, CDR2 FQNEAQ, per germline (reference sequence).

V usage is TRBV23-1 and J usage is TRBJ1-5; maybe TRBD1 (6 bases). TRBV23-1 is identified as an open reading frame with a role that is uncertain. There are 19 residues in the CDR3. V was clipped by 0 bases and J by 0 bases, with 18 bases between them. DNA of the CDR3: TGCGCCAGCAGTCAATCTATTGGGCCAGGGGCCTATAGCAATCAGCCCCAGCATTTT. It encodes CASSQSIGPGAYSNQPQHF.

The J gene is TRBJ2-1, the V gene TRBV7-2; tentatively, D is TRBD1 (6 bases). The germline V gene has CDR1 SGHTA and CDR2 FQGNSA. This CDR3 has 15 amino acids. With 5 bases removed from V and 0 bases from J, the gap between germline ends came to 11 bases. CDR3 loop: CASSRTGSSYNEQFF. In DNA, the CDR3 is TGTGCCAGCAGCAGAACAGGGAGCTCCTACAATGAGCAGTTCTTC.

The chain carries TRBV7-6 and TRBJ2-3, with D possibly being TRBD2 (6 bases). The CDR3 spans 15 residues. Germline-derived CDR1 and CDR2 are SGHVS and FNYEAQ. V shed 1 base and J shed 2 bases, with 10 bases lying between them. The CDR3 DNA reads TGTGCCAGCAGCTTAGGGGCGGGATTCACAGATACGCAGTATTTT. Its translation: CASSLGAGFTDTQYF. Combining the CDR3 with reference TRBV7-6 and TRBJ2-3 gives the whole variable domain GAGVSQSPRYKVTKRGQDVALRCDPISGHVSLYWYRQALGQGPEFLTYFNYEAQQDKSGLPNDRFSAERPEGSISTLTIQRTEQRDSAMYRCASSLGAGFTDTQYFGPGTRLTVL.

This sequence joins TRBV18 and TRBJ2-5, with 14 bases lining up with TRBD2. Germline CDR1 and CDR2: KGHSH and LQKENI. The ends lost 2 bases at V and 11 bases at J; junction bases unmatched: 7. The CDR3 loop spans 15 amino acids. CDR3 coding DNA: TGTGCCAGCTCACCAAATGGACTAGCGGGAGGACGACAGTACTTC. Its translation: CASSPNGLAGGRQYF.

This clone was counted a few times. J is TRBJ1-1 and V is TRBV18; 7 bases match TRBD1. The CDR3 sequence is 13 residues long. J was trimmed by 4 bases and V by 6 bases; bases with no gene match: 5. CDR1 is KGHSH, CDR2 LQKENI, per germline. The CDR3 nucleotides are TGTGCCAGCTCGTCGGGACAGACCACTGAAGCTTTCTTT. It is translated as CASSSGQTTEAFF.

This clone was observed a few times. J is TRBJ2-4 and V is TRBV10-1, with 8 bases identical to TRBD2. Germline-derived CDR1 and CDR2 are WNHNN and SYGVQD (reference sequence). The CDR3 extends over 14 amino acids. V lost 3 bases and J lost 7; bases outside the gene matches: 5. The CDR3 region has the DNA TGCGCCAGCAGTGACGCGGGAGGCTTGAACATTCAGTACTTC. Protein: CASSDAGGLNIQYF.

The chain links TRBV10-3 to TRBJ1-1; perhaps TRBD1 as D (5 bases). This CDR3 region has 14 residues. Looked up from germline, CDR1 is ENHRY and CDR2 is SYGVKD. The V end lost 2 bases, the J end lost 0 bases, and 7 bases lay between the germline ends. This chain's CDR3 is CAISEQGMNTEAFF. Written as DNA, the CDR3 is TGTGCCATCAGTGAGCAGGGCATGAACACTGAAGCTTTCTTT.

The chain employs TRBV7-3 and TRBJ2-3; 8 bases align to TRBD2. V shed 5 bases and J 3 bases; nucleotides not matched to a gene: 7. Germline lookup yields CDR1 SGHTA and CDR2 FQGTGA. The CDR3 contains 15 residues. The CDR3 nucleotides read TGTGCCAGCAGCCCCAGCGGGAGCGAAACAGATACGCAGTATTTT. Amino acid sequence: CASSPSGSETDTQYF. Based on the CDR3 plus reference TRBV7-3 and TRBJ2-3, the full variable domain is GAGVSQTPSNKVTEKGKYVELRCDPISGHTALYWYRQSLGQGPEFLIYFQGTGAADDSGLPNDRFFAVRPEGSVSTLKIQRTERGDSAVYLCASSPSGSETDTQYFGPGTRLTVL.

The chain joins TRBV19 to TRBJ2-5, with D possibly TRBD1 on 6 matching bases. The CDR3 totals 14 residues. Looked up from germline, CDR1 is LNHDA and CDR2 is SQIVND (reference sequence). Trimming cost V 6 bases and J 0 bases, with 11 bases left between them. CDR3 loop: CASSDQGYQETQYF. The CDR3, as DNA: TGTGCCAGTAGCGACCAGGGGTACCAAGAGACCCAGTACTTC. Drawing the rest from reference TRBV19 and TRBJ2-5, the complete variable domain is DGGITQSPKYLFRKEGQNVTLSCEQNLNHDAMYWYRQDPGQGLRLIYYSQIVNDFQKGDIAEGYSVSREKKESFPLTVTSAQKNPTAFYLCASSDQGYQETQYFGPGTRLLVL.

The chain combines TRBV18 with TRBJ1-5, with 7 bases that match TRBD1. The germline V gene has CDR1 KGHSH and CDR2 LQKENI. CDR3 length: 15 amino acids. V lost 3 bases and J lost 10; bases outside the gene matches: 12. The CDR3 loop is CASSPSLQGDLPQHF. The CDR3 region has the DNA TGTGCCAGCTCACCTTCCCTCCAGGGGGACCTCCCCCAGCATTTT. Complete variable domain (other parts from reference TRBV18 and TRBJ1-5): NAGVMQNPRHLVRRRGQEARLRCSPMKGHSHVYWYRQLPEEGLKFMVYLQKENIIDESGMPKERFSAEFPKEGPSILRIQQVVRGDSAAYFCASSPSLQGDLPQHFGDGTRLSIL.

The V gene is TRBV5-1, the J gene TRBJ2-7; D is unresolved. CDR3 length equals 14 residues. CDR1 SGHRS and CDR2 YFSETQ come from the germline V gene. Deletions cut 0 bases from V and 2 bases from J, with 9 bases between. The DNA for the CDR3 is TGCGCCAGCAGCTTGGCGCTAGTAACCTACGAGCAGTACTTC. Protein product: CASSLALVTYEQYF.

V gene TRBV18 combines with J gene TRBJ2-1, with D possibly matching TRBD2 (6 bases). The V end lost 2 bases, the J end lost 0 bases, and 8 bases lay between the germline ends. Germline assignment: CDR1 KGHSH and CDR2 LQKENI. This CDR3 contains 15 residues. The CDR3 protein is CASSPTSRSYNEQFF. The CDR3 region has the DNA TGTGCCAGCTCACCAACTAGCCGCTCCTACAATGAGCAGTTCTTC.

CDR3 sequence: CASSPGEAYTEAFF. CDR3 DNA sequence: TGTGCCAGCTCACCGGGAGAAGCCTACACTGAAGCTTTCTTT. The chain uses TRBV18 and TRBJ1-1; unclear D gene. CDR1 is KGHSH, CDR2 LQKENI, per germline. The CDR3 sequence is 14 residues long. Trimming cost V 3 bases and J 3 bases, with 11 bases left between them.

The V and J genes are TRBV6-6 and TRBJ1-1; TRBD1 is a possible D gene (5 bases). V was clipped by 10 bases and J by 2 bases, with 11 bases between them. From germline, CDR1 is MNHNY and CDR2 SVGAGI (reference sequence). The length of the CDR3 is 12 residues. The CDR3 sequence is CAIDRANTEAFF. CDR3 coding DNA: TGTGCCATAGACAGAGCCAACACTGAAGCTTTCTTT.

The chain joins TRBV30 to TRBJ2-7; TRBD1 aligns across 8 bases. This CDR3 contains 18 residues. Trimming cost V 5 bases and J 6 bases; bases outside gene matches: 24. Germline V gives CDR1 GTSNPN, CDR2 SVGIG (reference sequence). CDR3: CAWDPRWDRSEEATEQYF. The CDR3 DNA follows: TGTGCCTGGGACCCTCGGTGGGACAGGTCAGAGGAGGCTACCGAGCAGTACTTC.